This TCR beta chain was observed in a study of blood T cell repertoires in COVID-19. Study in general: From the United States, Italy and Spain came samples of acute and convalescent COVID-19.

The CDR3 spans 15 residues. Germline V lookup: CDR1 SGDLS, CDR2 YYNGEE. V shed 4 bases and J 2 bases; nucleotides not matched to a gene: 6. In the original processing: From reference gene primer amplification, estimates of nucleated cell counts were derived. Some clones are missing from TCRdb's copy, which holds only in-frame ones; the method was immunoSEQ multiplex PCR. That table is the source of V, J and clone size, and D and trimming were worked out from the DNA. The table records under 100,000 clones, over 75% of them present only once. The V and J genes are TRBV9 and TRBJ1-2; 9 nucleotides line up with TRBD1. This clonotype originated in a woman in her 70s with acute or convalescent COVID-19. Sequenced input: peripheral blood. CDR3 loop: CASSKTGGGNYGYTF. The CDR3 DNA reads as TGTGCCAGCAGCAAGACAGGGGGTGGGAACTATGGCTACACCTTC.